Presented here are 18 T cell receptor beta chains from one specimen sequenced in a study of blood T cell repertoires in COVID-19. Assay: immunoSEQ multiplex PCR; the TCRdb copy retains only in-frame clones and omits some. The repertoire holds about 260,000 clones, with around 90% as singletons. The sample consisted of peripheral blood. These receptor sequences come from a human donor in a cohort sampled during active COVID-19.

The chain links TRBV19 to TRBJ1-4, with D unclear. V was pared by 3 bases and J by 8 bases, with 10 bases between. The CDR3 is 13 residues long. In germline, CDR1 is LNHDA, CDR2 SQIVND (reference sequence). The CDR3 DNA reads TGTGCCAGTAGTATGCACCCTAGGGAAAAACTGTTTTTT. It translates to CASSMHPREKLFF.

This clone was seen a handful of times. The chain couples TRBV6-6 to TRBJ1-3; D uncertain. The CDR3 is 14 residues long. With 8 bases removed from V and 2 bases from J, the gap between germline ends came to 13 bases. Germline CDR1 and CDR2: MNHNY and SVGAGI (reference sequence). This CDR3 reads CASALRMAGNTIYF. As DNA, the CDR3 is TGTGCCAGCGCCCTACGAATGGCTGGAAACACCATATATTTT.

The CDR3 DNA is TGTGCCAGCAGACCAGGGGGCGCAGATGGCTACACCTTC. Amino acid sequence: CASRPGGADGYTF. The genes are TRBV28 and TRBJ1-2; TRBD1 agrees at 8 bases. In germline, CDR1 is MDHEN, CDR2 SYDVKM. The CDR3 is 13 amino acids. V was clipped by 6 bases and J by 6 bases; unmatched bases: 6.

The rearrangement links TRBV6-1 to TRBJ2-7; 10 bases agree with TRBD1. V gave up 3 bases and J gave up 2 bases; unmatched junction bases: 7. CDR1 is MNHNS, CDR2 SASEGT, per germline. This CDR3 comprises 16 residues. The CDR3 loop is CASSEGSGQGTYEQYF. CDR3 sequence (DNA): TGTGCCAGCAGTGAGGGGTCGGGACAGGGGACCTACGAGCAGTACTTC.

This clone has more than one count but fewer than ten. The gene calls are TRBV27 and TRBJ1-2; D gene ambiguous. The CDR3 has 13 amino acids. Trimming cost V 5 bases and J 3 bases, with 10 bases left between them. Germline V lookup: CDR1 MNHEY, CDR2 SMNVEV (reference sequence). The CDR3 DNA is TGTGCCAGCAGTCCTCAGGAATACTATGGCTACACCTTC. It translates to CASSPQEYYGYTF.

This chain joins TRBV9 and TRBJ2-3; TRBD2 matches 8 bases. V was clipped by 0 bases and J by 4 bases; unmatched bases: 4. The CDR3 length is 15 residues. Germline-derived CDR1 and CDR2 are SGDLS and YYNGEE. CDR3 sequence reads: CASSVGGTRADTQYF. In DNA form, the CDR3 reads TGTGCCAGCAGCGTAGGGGGGACTAGGGCAGATACGCAGTATTTT. Complete variable domain (other parts from reference TRBV9 and TRBJ2-3): DSGVTQTPKHLITATGQRVTLRCSPRSGDLSVYWYQQSLDQGLQFLIQYYNGEERAKGNILERFSAQQFPDLHSELNLSSLELGDSALYFCASSVGGTRADTQYFGPGTRLTVL.

The CDR3 is CASSQDRYSNQPQHF. DNA of the CDR3: TGCGCCAGCAGCCAAGACAGATATAGCAATCAGCCCCAGCATTTT. V and J are TRBV4-1 and TRBJ1-5; no reliable D call. CDR3 length: 15 residues. The germline V and J ends were trimmed by 0 bases and 0 bases, with 6 bases remaining between them. Looked up from germline, CDR1 is MGHRA and CDR2 is YSYEKL.

The CDR3 loop is CASSYLNRGEQYF. In DNA form, the CDR3 reads TGTGCCAGCAGTTATTTAAACCGGGGGGAGCAGTACTTC. V is TRBV6-5 and J is TRBJ2-7; a possible D gene is TRBD2 (6 bases). This CDR3 contains 13 residues. Trimming cost V 3 bases and J 7 bases, with 13 bases left between them. Germline-derived CDR1 and CDR2 are MNHEY and SVGAGI.

The rearrangement joins TRBV9 to TRBJ1-2; 7 bases fit TRBD1. The CDR3 runs 14 residues. The V gene's germline CDR1 is SGDLS and CDR2 YYNGEE. The V gene end was trimmed by 5 bases and the J gene end by 7 bases; junction bases not matched to a gene: 11. The CDR3 loop reads CASRYEGTEAGYTF. The DNA for the CDR3 is TGTGCCAGCAGGTACGAAGGGACAGAGGCTGGCTACACCTTC.

This sequence joins TRBV4-3 and TRBJ2-1; 7 nucleotides match TRBD2. This CDR3 region has 14 residues. CDR1 and CDR2 (germline): LGHNA, YSLEER. V trimming: 3 bases; J trimming: 8 bases; junction bases outside the gene matches: 7. This CDR3 reads CASSQWTRADEQFF. For the CDR3, the DNA is TGCGCCAGCAGCCAGTGGACTAGAGCCGATGAGCAGTTCTTC.

The rearrangement links TRBV5-1 to TRBJ1-1, with D perhaps TRBD1 (6 bases). CDR3 length: 13 residues. In germline, CDR1 is SGHRS, CDR2 YFSETQ. The V end was cut by 2 bases, the J end by 5 bases, with 10 bases between. The CDR3 DNA sequence: TGCGCCAGCAGCTTTCCAGGGGAAACTGAAGCTTTCTTT. Amino acids: CASSFPGETEAFF.

This clone was observed once. V usage is TRBV9 and J usage is TRBJ1-1, with 9 bases fitting TRBD1. The length of the CDR3 is 14 residues. V was pared by 4 bases and J by 4 bases, with 5 bases of the junction left unmatched. Germline-derived CDR1 and CDR2 are SGDLS and YYNGEE. The CDR3 spells CASSFQTGGTEAFF. The CDR3 DNA sequence: TGTGCCAGCAGCTTTCAGACAGGGGGCACTGAAGCTTTCTTT.

The chain uses TRBV4-3 and TRBJ2-2; possible D gene TRBD2, 5 bases. Germline V gives CDR1 LGHNA, CDR2 YSLEER. V lost 0 bases, J lost 7 bases, and 18 bases lay in between. The CDR3 consists of 17 residues. The CDR3 nucleotides read TGCGCCAGCAGCCAAGAGGAGGCTGCCCTGATGGGCGGGGAGCTGTTTTTT. Translation gives CASSQEEAALMGGELFF.

The V and J genes are TRBV27 and TRBJ1-5; no clear D. The V end was cut by 6 bases, the J end by 4 bases, with 10 bases between. Per the germline V gene, CDR1 is MNHEY and CDR2 is SMNVEV (reference sequence). This CDR3 comprises 13 residues. CDR3 loop: CASSVRENQPQHF. CDR3 nucleotides: TGTGCCAGCAGCGTCCGGGAAAATCAGCCCCAGCATTTT.

V gene TRBV12-3 or TRBV12-4 combines with J gene TRBJ2-7, with D unresolved. The CDR3 is made up of 12 amino acids. The V gene lost 6 bases and the J gene lost 6 bases, with 12 bases spanning the gap. The CDR3 is CASSLVLAEQYF. CDR3 in DNA: TGTGCCAGCAGCCTCGTTCTGGCCGAGCAGTACTTC.

A single count supports this clone. V is TRBV13 and J is TRBJ2-3; the match to TRBD1 covers 10 bases. V gave up 2 bases and J gave up 9 bases; unmatched junction bases: 11. The germline gives CDR1 PRHDT, CDR2 FYEKMQ (reference sequence). The CDR3 length is 16 residues. The CDR3 bases are TGTGCCAGCAGCTTAAGGACAGGGGGGTCCATCGGGACGCAGTATTTT. Translating gives CASSLRTGGSIGTQYF. Full variable domain (remainder filled in from reference TRBV13 and TRBJ2-3): AAGVIQSPRHLIKEKRETATLKCYPIPRHDTVYWYQQGPGQDPQFLISFYEKMQSDKGSIPDRFSAQQFSDYHSELNMSSLELGDSALYFCASSLRTGGSIGTQYFGPGTRLTVL.

CDR3 DNA sequence: TGTGCCAGCAGTTACTCGACAGGGGAATCCTACGAGCAGTACTTC. Translation gives CASSYSTGESYEQYF. The chain is built from TRBV6-5 and TRBJ2-7; 8 nucleotides match TRBD1. Looked up from germline, CDR1 is MNHEY and CDR2 is SVGAGI. CDR3 length equals 15 residues. Trimming cost V 0 bases and J 1 base; bases outside gene matches: 2.

V is TRBV7-8 and J is TRBJ2-3; 9 nucleotides align to TRBD2. After removal of 5 bases from V and 6 bases from J, the junction contained 12 bases not matched to a gene. Germline loops: CDR1 SGHVS, CDR2 FQNEAQ. The CDR3 runs 16 residues. CDR3 nucleotide sequence: TGTGCCAGCAGCCGAATTAGCGGGAGAGGCGCGGATACGCAGTATTTT. Translated, it gives CASSRISGRGADTQYF.